This TCR beta chain was recorded in a study of blood T cell repertoires in COVID-19. In the authors' workflow: Researchers report that nucleated cell counts were estimated from reference gene primer amplification. The data were produced by immunoSEQ multiplex PCR, yet TCRdb's version contains in-frame clones alone and is incomplete. That table furnishes V, J and clone size, whereas the DNA furnished D and trimming. The sample records fewer than 400,000 clones, over 75% being singletons. Germline assignment: CDR1 MGHRA and CDR2 YSYEKL. With V trimmed by 2 bases and J by 6 bases, 12 bases remained unmatched. The CDR3 is 16 residues long. Grouping used clinical history reported by participants in a survey and questionnaire.

This receptor was obtained from a man aged 25 to 45 who had recovered from COVID-19. The rearrangement joins TRBV4-1 to TRBJ1-1, with 7 bases that match TRBD1. What was sequenced was PBMCs or T cells enriched from blood (not recorded which). The CDR3 protein is CASSQTPRQGGSEAFF. CDR3 coding DNA: TGCGCCAGCAGCCAAACTCCTCGACAGGGTGGTTCTGAAGCTTTCTTT.